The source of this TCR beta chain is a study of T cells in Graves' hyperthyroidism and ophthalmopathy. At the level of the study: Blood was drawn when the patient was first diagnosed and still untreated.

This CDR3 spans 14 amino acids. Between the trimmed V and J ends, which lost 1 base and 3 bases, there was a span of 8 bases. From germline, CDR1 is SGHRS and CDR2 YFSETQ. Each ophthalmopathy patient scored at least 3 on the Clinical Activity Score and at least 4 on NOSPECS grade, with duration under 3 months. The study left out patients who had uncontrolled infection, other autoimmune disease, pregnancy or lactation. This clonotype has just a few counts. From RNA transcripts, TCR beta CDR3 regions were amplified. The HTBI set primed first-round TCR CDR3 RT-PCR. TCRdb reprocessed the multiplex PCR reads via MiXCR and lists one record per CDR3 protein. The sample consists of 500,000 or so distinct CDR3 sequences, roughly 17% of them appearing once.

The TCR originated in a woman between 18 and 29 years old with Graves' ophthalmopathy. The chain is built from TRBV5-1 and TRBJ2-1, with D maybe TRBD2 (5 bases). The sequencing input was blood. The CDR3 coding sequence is TGCGCCAGCAGCTTGATCGGGGACTACAATGAGCAGTTCTTC. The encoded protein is CASSLIGDYNEQFF.